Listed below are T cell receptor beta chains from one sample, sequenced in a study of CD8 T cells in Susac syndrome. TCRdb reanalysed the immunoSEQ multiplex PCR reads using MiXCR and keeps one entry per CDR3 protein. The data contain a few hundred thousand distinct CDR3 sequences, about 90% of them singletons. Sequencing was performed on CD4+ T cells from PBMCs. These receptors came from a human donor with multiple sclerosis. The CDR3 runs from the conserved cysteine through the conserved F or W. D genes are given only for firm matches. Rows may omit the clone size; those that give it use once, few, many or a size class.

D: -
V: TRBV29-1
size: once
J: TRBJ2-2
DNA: TGCAGCGTTGTGGGTAGCAGGAACACCGGGGAGCTGTTTTTT
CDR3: CSVVGSRNTGELFF

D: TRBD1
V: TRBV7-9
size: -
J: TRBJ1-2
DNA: TGTGCCAGCAGCTCACAGGGGGACTATGGCTACACCTTC
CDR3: CASSSQGDYGYTF

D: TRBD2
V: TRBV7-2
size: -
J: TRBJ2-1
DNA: TGTGCCAGCAGCTTAGAGGCGGGGGGAGGCAATGAGCAGTTCTTC
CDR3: CASSLEAGGGNEQFF

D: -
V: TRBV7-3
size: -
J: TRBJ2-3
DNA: TGTGCCAGCAGCTTCGGACCAGCAGTCTCCACAGATACGCAGTATTTT
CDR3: CASSFGPAVSTDTQYF

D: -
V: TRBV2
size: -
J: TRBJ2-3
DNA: TGTGCCAGCAGGGCGGATAGAGACCCAGATACGCAGTATTTT
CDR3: CASRADRDPDTQYF

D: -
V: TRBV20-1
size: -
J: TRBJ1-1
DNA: TGCAGTGCTAGAGGGCGCCTTAAGGACACTGAAGCTTTCTTT
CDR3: CSARGRLKDTEAFF

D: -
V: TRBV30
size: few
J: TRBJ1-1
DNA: TGTGCCTGGATTGTCGACCTTGGGGTGACTGAAGCTTTCTTT
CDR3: CAWIVDLGVTEAFF

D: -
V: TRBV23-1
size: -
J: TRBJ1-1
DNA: TGCGCCAGCAGTCAATTAACTACCGGGCAGGCTTTCTTT
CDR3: CASSQLTTGQAFF

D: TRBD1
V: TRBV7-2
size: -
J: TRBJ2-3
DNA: TGTGCCAGCAGCACCCGACAGGGCATGACAGATACGCAGTATTTT
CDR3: CASSTRQGMTDTQYF

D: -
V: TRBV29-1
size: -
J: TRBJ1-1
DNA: TGCAGCGTTGAGGAGGCTGGTTACACTGAAGCTTTCTTT
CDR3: CSVEEAGYTEAFF

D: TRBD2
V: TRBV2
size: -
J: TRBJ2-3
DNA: TGTGCCAGCAGCCCGGGAGGGCAGGGAGATACGCAGTATTTT
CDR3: CASSPGGQGDTQYF

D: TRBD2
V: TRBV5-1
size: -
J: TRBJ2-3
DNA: TGCGCCAGCAGCGGGACTAGCGGGGGCAAAGCGCAGTATTTT
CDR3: CASSGTSGGKAQYF

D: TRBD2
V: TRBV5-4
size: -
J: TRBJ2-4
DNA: TGTGCCAGCAGCTTGGACGGGAGGGGCATTCAGTACTTC
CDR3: CASSLDGRGIQYF

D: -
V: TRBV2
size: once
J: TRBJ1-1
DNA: TGTGCCAGCAGTGAAGCTCGGTACACTGAAGCTTTCTTT
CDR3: CASSEARYTEAFF

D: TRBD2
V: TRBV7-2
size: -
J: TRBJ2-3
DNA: TGTGCCAGCAGCAAGGGACTAGCCACAGATACGCAGTATTTT
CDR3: CASSKGLATDTQYF

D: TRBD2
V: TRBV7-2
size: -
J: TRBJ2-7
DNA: TGTGCCAGCAGCCCCGCGGGACTAGCGAGCAACGAGCAGTACTTC
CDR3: CASSPAGLASNEQYF

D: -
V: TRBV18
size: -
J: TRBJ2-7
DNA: TGTGCCAGCTCACCAGGCCCCATCGATAAGCAGTACTTC
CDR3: CASSPGPIDKQYF

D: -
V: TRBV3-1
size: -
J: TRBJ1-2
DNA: TGTGCCAGCAGCCAAGTGAGCCTAGGCTACACCTTC
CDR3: CASSQVSLGYTF

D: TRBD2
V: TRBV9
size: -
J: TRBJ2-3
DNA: TGTGCCAGCAGCGTAAGACTAGCGGGGGTCACGCAGTATTTT
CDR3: CASSVRLAGVTQYF

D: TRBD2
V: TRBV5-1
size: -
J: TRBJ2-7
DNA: TGCGCCAGCAGACTAGCGGATTCCTACGAGCAGTACTTC
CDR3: CASRLADSYEQYF

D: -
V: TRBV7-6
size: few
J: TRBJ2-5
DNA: TGTGCCAGCAGCTTAGCCCAAGAGACCCAGTACTTC
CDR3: CASSLAQETQYF

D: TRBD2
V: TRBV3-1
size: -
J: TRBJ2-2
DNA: TGTGCCAGCAGCCTACGACTAGCGGGACCAAACACCGGGGAGCTGTTTTTT
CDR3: CASSLRLAGPNTGELFF

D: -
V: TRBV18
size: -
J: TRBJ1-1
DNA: TGTGCCAGCTCACCATACCTCACTGAAGCTTTCTTT
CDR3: CASSPYLTEAFF

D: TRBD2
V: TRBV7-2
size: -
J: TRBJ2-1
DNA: TGTGCCAGCAGCCCATCTAGCGGGAAAGCGGATGAGCAGTTCTTC
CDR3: CASSPSSGKADEQFF

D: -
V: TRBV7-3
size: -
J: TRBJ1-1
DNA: TGTGCCAGCAGCTTGGGACCCATGAACACTGAAGCTTTCTTT
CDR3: CASSLGPMNTEAFF

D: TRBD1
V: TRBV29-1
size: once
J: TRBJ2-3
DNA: TGCAGCGTTGAAAGCCGGACAGGGATCCATACGCAGTATTTT
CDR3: CSVESRTGIHTQYF

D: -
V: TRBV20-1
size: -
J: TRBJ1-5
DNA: TGCAGTGCTTTAACCCCCGGGCAGCCCCAGCATTTT
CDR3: CSALTPGQPQHF

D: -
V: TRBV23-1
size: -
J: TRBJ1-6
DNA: TGCGCCAGCAGTCAATCTTTCCAGGACTACCCGACGAATAATTCACCCCTCCACTTT
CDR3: CASSQSFQDYPTNNSPLHF

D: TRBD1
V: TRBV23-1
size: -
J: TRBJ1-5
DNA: TGCGCCAGCAGTCAAACGAGGAATTGGACAGGGTGTTGTGGCAATCAGCCCCAGCATTTT
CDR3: CASSQTRNWTGCCGNQPQHF

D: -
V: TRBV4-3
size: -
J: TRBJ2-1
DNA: TGCGCCAGCAGCCAAGAAAACTCGGGAGTGAGCCGAAATGAGCAGTTCTTC
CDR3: CASSQENSGVSRNEQFF

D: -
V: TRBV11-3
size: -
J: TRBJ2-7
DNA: TGTGCCAGCAGCTCGGGCCCGCTTGTAGAGCAGTACTTC
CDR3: CASSSGPLVEQYF

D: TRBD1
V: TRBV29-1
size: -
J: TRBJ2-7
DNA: TGCAGCGTGCCCCCTACTCGTCCCGGGACAGGGGGTGAGGGGTTAGCGGCCAGATTCGAGCAGTACTTC
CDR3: CSVPPTRPGTGGEGLAARFEQYF

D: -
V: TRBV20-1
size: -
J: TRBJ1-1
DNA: TGCAGTGCTAGCTTCTTGACAGGTTTTTCGGACGAAGCTTTCTTT
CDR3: CSASFLTGFSDEAFF

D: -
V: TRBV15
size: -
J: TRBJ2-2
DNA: TGTGCCACCAGCAGAGATTCCGGGGAGCTGTTTTTT
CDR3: CATSRDSGELFF

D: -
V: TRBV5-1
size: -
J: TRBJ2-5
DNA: TGCGCCAGCAGCTTACAGGGTGGGGCAGTCCAAGAGACCCAGTACTTC
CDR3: CASSLQGGAVQETQYF